The sequence of this T cell receptor beta chain was determined in a study of beta chain features in type 1 diabetes. Whole-study context: Patients looked much like healthy donors when it came to age, gender and cell yields.

Study-wide findings and caveats: Naive, central memory and regulatory TCRB repertoires appeared more similar among patients than healthy donors. Shortening of TCRB CDR3s, moderate but significant, appeared in all four CD4+ subsets of Type 1 diabetes patients.

A few counts support this clone. The target antigen is unknown. Expressed TCRB transcripts got sequenced, as all isolated RNA was reverse transcribed. Measured with immunoSEQ multiplex PCR; TCRdb has only the in-frame clones, and not every one. Of approximately 250,000 clones detected, approximately 16% appear once; the ten largest clones hold approximately 0.086%. The sequence was collected from a man aged 25 to 45 with type 1 diabetes. Sequenced input: naive CD4+ T cells from blood.

The CDR3 spells CASSFTLNTEAFF. The CDR3 nucleotides are TGTGCCAGCAGCTTTACCTTAAACACTGAAGCTTTCTTT. V is TRBV7-3 and J is TRBJ1-1; no clear D. The germline gives CDR1 SGHTA, CDR2 FQGTGA. V was shortened by 3 bases and J by 2 bases, with 7 bases between the two germline ends. This CDR3 contains 13 residues.